This T cell receptor beta chain is drawn from a study of T cells in localized non-small cell lung cancer. The data were produced by immunoSEQ multiplex PCR, yet TCRdb's version contains in-frame clones alone and is incomplete. This table has tens of thousands of clones, around 81% appearing once. V lost 6 bases and J 5 bases, leaving 9 bases between the germline ends. There are 11 residues in the CDR3. CDR1 is DFQATT and CDR2 is SNEGSKA in the germline V gene (reference sequence). Concerning this clone: The antigen is not known.

Study-wide points: Increased T cell density in blood showed an association with longer overall survival. Of the top 100 tumor clones, median 57 were in adjacent lung, about 26 among its top 100.

V and J are TRBV20-1 and TRBJ2-3, with TRBD1 as a possible D gene (6 bases). The sample consisted of peripheral blood mononuclear cells, taken before any cancer treatment. The receptor was isolated from a man aged 40 to 75 with stage III lung adenocarcinoma. CDR3 nucleotides: TGCAGTGCCCCGACAGGAGATACGCAGTATTTT. Protein sequence: CSAPTGDTQYF.